This TCR beta chain was obtained from a study of cytomegalovirus exposure and HLA in healthy donors. Primers included in the PCR were 60 Vbeta and 13 Jbeta primers. Profiled with immunoSEQ multiplex PCR; TCRdb holds only in-frame clones, not every one. This table holds 130,000 to 150,000 clones, around three quarters found once. A note on this clone: Its antigen remains unknown.

Germline loops: CDR1 SGHDT, CDR2 YYEEEE. The CDR3 loop spans 16 amino acids. V gave up 0 bases and J gave up 1 base, with 13 bases separating them. Healthy individuals who donated bone marrow served as the donors. Study outcomes and limitations: Follow-up analysis later connected one missense variant in DCLRE1C with trimming of TCR beta V- and J-genes. Fewer N-insertions than the roughly 670-donor mean were reportedly shown by an Asian-associated ancestry cluster in a later analysis.

The rearrangement joins TRBV5-6 to TRBJ2-5; tentatively, D is TRBD2 (5 bases). This TCR derives from a man in his forties in good health and CMV-seropositive. The sequencing input was PBMCs. CDR3 DNA: TGTGCCAGCAGCTTGGGGACTGATTTTACCCAAGAGACCCAGTACTTC. Residues: CASSLGTDFTQETQYF.